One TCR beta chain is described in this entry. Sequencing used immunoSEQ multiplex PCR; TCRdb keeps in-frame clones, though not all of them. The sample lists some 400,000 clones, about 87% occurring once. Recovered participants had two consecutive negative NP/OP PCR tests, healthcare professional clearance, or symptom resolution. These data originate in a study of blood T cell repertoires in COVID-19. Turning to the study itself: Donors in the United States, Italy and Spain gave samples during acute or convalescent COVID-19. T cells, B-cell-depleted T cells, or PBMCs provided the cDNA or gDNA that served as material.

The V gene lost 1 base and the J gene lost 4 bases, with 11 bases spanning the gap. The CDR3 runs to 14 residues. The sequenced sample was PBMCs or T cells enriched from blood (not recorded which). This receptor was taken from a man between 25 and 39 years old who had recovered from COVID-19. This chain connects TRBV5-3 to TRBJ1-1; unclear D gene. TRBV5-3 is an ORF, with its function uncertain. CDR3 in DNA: TGTGCCAGAAGCTTGCGAGGAATGCGCACTGAAGCTTTCTTT. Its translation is CARSLRGMRTEAFF.